This note documents a single TCR beta chain sequence. No antigen is known for it. Base qualities are missing; no much larger clone stands one base away. Library construction relied on the immunoSEQ multiplex PCR assay. A mixture of 60 forward primers for TCR Vbeta segments and 13 reverse primers for TCR Jbeta segments was used in the multiplex PCR. Amplification of the CDR3 region of rearranged TCR beta genes was performed with a multiplex PCR assay on genomic DNA. The Illumina HiSeq System was used to sequence the amplified TCR beta libraries as 87-base-pair reads. Concerning the study's data processing: In a later analysis, tens of millions of unique TCR beta chains were counted across the approximately 670 repertoires, and roughly 10 million of these chains were shared by at least two donors. To remove PCR and sequencing errors, raw reads were error-corrected and collapsed into unique sequences using a nearest-neighbor algorithm that merged closely related sequences. Alignment of CDR3 sequences to IMGT reference sequences was used to assign V, D and J gene segments. For a sequence to be retained, a match of at least six nucleotides to both a V gene segment and a J gene segment was required. A rearrangement was called productive if the CDR3 had no stop codons and remained in frame with V and J, and every other rearrangement was called non-productive. CDR3 was defined by IMGT convention, running from the second conserved V-encoded cysteine to the conserved J-encoded phenylalanine. In an earlier analysis of some 550 of the donors, sequences lacking an unambiguous match to a single V gene segment were excluded. In an earlier analysis of approximately 500 of the donors, a V segment was called functional when productive rearrangements were above 56.7%, and segregating when the standard deviation between donors exceeded 5%. A statistical classification framework was built to diagnose cytomegalovirus status from the catalog of TCR beta chain sequences. In a later analysis, V and J genes were assigned by comparing TCR nucleotide sequences against IMGT/GENE-DB human TR gene sequences. A later analysis assigned CDR3 sequences and most-parsimonious VDJ recombination scenarios with the TCRdist pipeline. In a later analysis, each TCR beta chain was defined by its CDR3 amino acid sequence together with its V-gene family, and reads lacking a unique V-gene family were excluded. A later analysis removed nearly 600 highly shared, low-generation-probability nucleotide sequences to deal with suspected cross-contamination and a sequencing artifact. In a later analysis, a clonal expansion index was calculated for each public chain from normalized within-repertoire ranks of inferred template counts. In a later analysis, generation probabilities were computed using a VDJ recombination model fitted to out-of-frame rearrangements, and the results were checked against IGoR. In a later analysis, TCR-TCR, TCR-HLA and TCR-CMV co-occurrence was scored with hypergeometric tests, and a repertoire-size bias correction was applied to TCR pairs. False discovery rates were estimated in a later analysis by permuting HLA or CMV assignments 20 times. In a later analysis, co-occurring TCRs were grouped using DBSCAN, with TCRdist sequence similarity added in when clustering inside HLA-allele-positive subsets. Repertoires with fewer than 30,000 or more than 120,000 public chains, plus five repertoires with anomalous nucleotide sharing, were excluded from co-occurrence clustering. TCRdb retrieved this table from immuneACCESS and kept in-frame rearrangements only. Not all clones are present; in checked studies, unresolved V genes account for under half, and no reason is known for the remainder. That table furnishes V, J and clone size, whereas the DNA furnished D and trimming. Counted in this sample were some 120,000 clones; about 81% of them appeared once. In total, the top ten clones hold less than 1.1% of the sample.

The CDR3 starts with the cysteine, ends with the phenylalanine, and has 13 residues. CDR3 DNA only is kept here, 39 bases in frame from base 1. Per the germline V gene, SGHDT is the CDR1 and YYEEEE is the CDR2. After removal of 2 bases from V and 4 bases from J, the junction retains 2 bases not matched to a gene. This sample is drawn from a study of cytomegalovirus exposure and HLA in healthy donors (dated by TCRdb to about 2017). For context, the study as a whole: In an earlier analysis of roughly 500 of the donors, around 300 Gb of sequence data and some 100 million unique TCR beta sequences from about 179 million T cells were reported. An early release that covered several hundred HLA-typed donors contained approximately 300 gigabases of sequencing data and 70 million to 100 million unique TCR sequences. Of the roughly 400 genotyped donors, 65% to 90% fell in the genetic ancestry cluster associated with self-reported Caucasian donors. The study aimed to test whether signatures of past pathogen exposure could be identified by cataloging public T cell receptors. The study used immunosequencing to profile the T cell repertoires of under 700 subjects and linked those repertoires to cytomegalovirus serostatus. Along with the approximately 700-subject first cohort, a separate validation cohort of some 130 different subjects was used. To predict cytomegalovirus infection status, the study brought together high-throughput TCR immunosequencing, statistical association of individual TCRs with disease status, and machine learning. In a later analysis, previously published TCR beta repertoires from 600 to 850 donors were re-analyzed and high-resolution HLA genotyping was added so that TCR occurrence patterns could be studied. In the later analysis, no new phenotypic data were used to find candidate immune exposures; instead, reliance was placed on TCR beta sequences and their occurrence across donors. An earlier analysis of several hundred of the donors applied high-throughput TCR beta sequencing to assess whether each TCR beta V gene segment acted as functional or pseudogenic. Alongside the repertoire data, information on donor age, sex, ethnicity and CMV serostatus was compiled. In a later genetic analysis, genome-wide SNP genotypes for about 55% of the roughly 700 donors were used, and that subset was treated as a discovery cohort. All discovery cohort repertoires had been generated using a single sequencing platform. HLA typing included class I and class II loci at four-digit resolution. The number of typed donors differed by locus: about 629-630 for A, B, C, DRB1 and DQB1; some 500 for DQA1; some 610 for DPA1; and some 470 for DPB1. Five DR-DQ haplotypes were treated as single units for association and clustering because of strong linkage in the cohort. On average, about 240,000 unique TCR beta nucleotide sequences were sequenced per donor among 398 genotyped donors of the cohort, with 15% to 20% of those sequences being non-productive.

On the study overall, not on this receptor specifically: In a later analysis, TCR association rates were found to vary across HLA loci, with the most associated TCRs seen for DRB1 alleles and the fewest for HLA-C alleles. Compared with equally common non-associated chains, HLA-associated TCR beta chains in a later analysis were more clonally expanded and had lower generation probabilities. Correlated functional status among segregating V segments might be attributable to linkage disequilibrium, but an unknown experimental factor could not be ruled out. This cohort had only TCR beta chains sequenced, and the lack of alpha or paired-chain data limited which features could be detected. Most TCR sequences were seen in very few donors, while some public TCRs were found in many individuals. The only immune exposure information available for the cohort was CMV serostatus. In a later genetic analysis, a missense DCLRE1C variant was associated with V-gene and J-gene trimming of TCR beta chains, and the association was replicated in an independent cohort. A total of 150 or so TCR beta chains were listed by the study as associated with cytomegalovirus. Roughly 15 rarely observed V segments, including chromosome 9 orphons, were excluded from the earlier analysis of some 590 of the donors because counts were too low. A later genetic analysis reported fewer N-insertions in productive TCRs among donors in an Asian-associated ancestry cluster than the roughly 700-donor mean. Three of the identified cytomegalovirus-associated TCR beta chains were confirmed in vitro to be specific for cytomegalovirus antigens. Most CMV-associated TCR beta chains appeared to be HLA-restricted in a later analysis, and the HLA associations seemed to be driven largely by CMV exposure. A cluster of highly shared sequence variants was judged likely to be a technical artifact of the sequencing pipeline. The presence/absence analyses assumed that sequencing depth was roughly uniform across donors, and that assumption may not be true. A further reported finding was that TCR beta sequences accurately predicted the HLA-A and HLA-B alleles for most subjects in the first cohort. The authors suggested that the approach could potentially be extended to other disease states and immunological phenotypes. Because some donors lacked HLA typing at each locus, the association tests relied only on the typed subset. The 87-base-pair reads could not distinguish some IMGT-functional V segments, including TRBV6-2 and TRBV6-3, so those segments were excluded. Assigning TCR associations to individual alleles was difficult when HLA alleles, especially DR and DQ, strongly co-occurred. Specific HLA alleles were associated with 15,000 to 20,000 TCR beta sequences at a false discovery rate of 0.05 in a later analysis. Several of the top co-occurrence clusters appeared to be linked to parvovirus B19, influenza, CMV and Epstein-Barr virus, according to a later analysis. In an earlier analysis of around 500 of the donors, most TCR beta V segments appeared in productive rearrangements about 90% or about 30% of the time, broadly matching IMGT annotations. In both the original and validation cohorts, the classifier was reported to diagnose cytomegalovirus status with high specificity and sensitivity.

The cohort comprised hundreds of healthy bone marrow donors. Cohort members were all nominally healthy when sampled, although unrecorded immune exposures were likely present. The donor tested CMV seronegative and was one of the 352 seronegative cohort members. A peripheral blood sample was collected from each donor, and TCR beta sequencing was performed on peripheral blood mononuclear cells. Genomic DNA was extracted from the blood cell samples with the Qiagen DNeasy Blood Extraction Kit. Sequencing input: PBMCs. The chain is assembled from TRBV5-6 and TRBJ2-5; 7 bases in between match TRBD2. The clonotype was recovered from a woman aged 25 to 39 in good health and CMV-seronegative. The sequence in DNA is TGTGCCAGCAGCTTAGGACTAGTAGAGACCCAGTACTTC. Translated, this gives CASSLGLVETQYF.